The 26 T cell receptor beta chains in this list originate from one sample, sequenced in a study of human CD8 memory T cell subsets. TCR beta was sequenced from UMI-tagged 5' RACE libraries. One entry per CDR3 protein, without DNA, is what TCRdb gives after re-calling the 5' RACE reads. The data show under 6,000 distinct CDR3 sequences, and the top ten clones hold 35% to 40%. The sample was CD8+ T cells from PBMCs. These receptors were collected from a human donor in good health.

This clonotype is large by frequency. This chain uses TRBV6-2 or TRBV6-3 with TRBJ2-1; with no DNA, the TCRdb D assignment of TRBD1 cannot be verified. This CDR3 region has 14 residues. CDR1 and CDR2 (germline): MNHEY, SVGEGT. Here the CDR3 reads CASSYSRWGHEQFF.

This rearrangement joins TRBV20-1 to TRBJ2-7; absent DNA, TCRdb's TRBD2 call cannot be checked. Germline CDR1 and CDR2: DFQATT and SNEGSKA (reference sequence). The CDR3 is made up of 14 amino acids. CDR3 in amino acids: CSARDLREEYEQYF.

The CDR3 protein is CASSQLPGASYGYTF. V gene TRBV16 combines with J gene TRBJ1-2; TCRdb returns TRBD1, unconfirmable since there is no DNA. Germline V gene lookup returns CDR1 KGHSY and CDR2 FQNENV. The CDR3 contains 15 residues.

The J gene is TRBJ1-6, the V gene TRBV25-1; no DNA is available, so the TRBD1 call from TCRdb remains unchecked. CDR1 is MGHDK, CDR2 SYGVNS, per germline. CDR3 length equals 13 residues. The chain's CDR3 is CASSESGGSPLHF.

The J gene is TRBJ1-1, the V gene TRBV25-1; the TRBD1 assignment by TCRdb is unverifiable without DNA. CDR3 size: 14 residues. CDR1 MGHDK and CDR2 SYGVNS come from the germline V gene. The CDR3 reads CASRRVGGGTEAFF.

The CDR3 protein is CSAPPPGVETEAFF. This sequence joins TRBV20-1 and TRBJ1-1; the TCRdb D gene call, TRBD1, has no DNA to confirm it. Germline CDR1 is DFQATT and CDR2 is SNEGSKA (reference sequence). The CDR3 is made up of 14 amino acids.

This clonotype shows up as medium-sized by frequency. This chain connects TRBV12-3 or TRBV12-4 to TRBJ1-4. There are 14 residues in the CDR3. CDR3 in amino acids: CASSRMSTNEKLFF.

This clonotype is deemed medium-sized (0.01 to 0.1%) by its frequency. The gene calls are TRBV27 and TRBJ2-7; the D call of TRBD1 rests on TCRdb alone, since no DNA is present to check it. CDR1 and CDR2 (germline): MNHEY, SMNVEV (reference sequence). This CDR3 is built from 14 residues. The CDR3 spells CASSLDRGPYEQYF.

The chain links TRBV28 to TRBJ2-7; no DNA is available, so the TRBD2 call from TCRdb remains unchecked. The CDR3 length is 14 residues. Germline assignment: CDR1 MDHEN and CDR2 SYDVKM. The chain's CDR3 is CASIMGRGYYEQYF. Full variable domain (outside the CDR3, taken from reference TRBV28 and TRBJ2-7): DVKVTQSSRYLVKRTGEKVFLECVQDMDHENMFWYRQDPGLGLRLIYFSYDVKMKEKGDIPEGYSVSREKKERFSLILESASTNQTSMYLCASIMGRGYYEQYFGPGTRLTVT.

The chain employs TRBV7-9 and TRBJ2-7; the D call of TRBD1 rests on TCRdb alone, since no DNA is present to check it. This CDR3 comprises 13 residues. CDR1 and CDR2 (germline): SEHNR, FQNEAQ (reference sequence). CDR3 loop: CASRPSSLGEQYF.

The genes are TRBV2 and TRBJ2-5. The CDR3 extends over 13 amino acids. Germline V gives CDR1 SNHLY, CDR2 FYNNEI. CDR3 in amino acids: CASNGVRQETQYF.

The J gene is TRBJ2-3, the V gene TRBV15; TCRdb reports TRBD2, a call that lacks DNA to check it against. CDR3 length equals 17 residues. Germline CDR1 reads LNHNV; CDR2 reads YYDKDF (reference sequence). CDR3 protein: CATSRASGVVGTDTQYF.

CDR3 protein: CATRGLFGNTIYF. The genes are TRBV28 and TRBJ1-3. Germline loops: CDR1 MDHEN, CDR2 SYDVKM. This CDR3 is built from 13 residues.

This chain connects TRBV5-5 to TRBJ1-1; TCRdb reports TRBD1, a call that lacks DNA to check it against. This CDR3 spans 14 amino acids. The V gene's germline CDR1 is SGHKS and CDR2 YYEKEE (reference sequence). This chain's CDR3 is CASSPGEAATEAFF.

The chain joins TRBV5-1 to TRBJ2-7. The CDR3 covers 16 residues. Germline assignment: CDR1 SGHRS and CDR2 YFSETQ. CDR3 residues: CASSSRFAGGYYEQYF. Using reference TRBV5-1 and TRBJ2-7 for the parts outside the CDR3, the full variable domain is KAGVTQTPRYLIKTRGQQVTLSCSPISGHRSVSWYQQTPGQGLQFLFEYFSETQRNKGNFPGRFSGRQFSNSRSEMNVSTLELGDSALYLCASSSRFAGGYYEQYFGPGTRLTVT.

This clonotype is classed as medium-sized by frequency. The V gene is TRBV20-1, the J gene TRBJ1-6. The CDR3 totals 14 residues. Germline values: CDR1 DFQATT, CDR2 SNEGSKA (reference sequence). CDR3 loop: CSASPWGWNSPLHF.

This clonotype is classed as medium-sized (0.01 to 0.1%) by frequency. J is TRBJ1-3 and V is TRBV29-1. The CDR3 runs 12 residues. Per germline, CDR1 SQVTM and CDR2 ANQGSEA. This CDR3 is CSATDGEGTIYF.

The V gene is TRBV15, the J gene TRBJ2-1; no DNA is available, so the TRBD1 call from TCRdb remains unchecked. CDR3 length: 15 amino acids. CDR1 and CDR2 from the germline V gene are LNHNV and YYDKDF (reference sequence). CDR3 region: CATSTGTGLYNEQFF.

The rearrangement joins TRBV7-2 to TRBJ2-7; TCRdb lists TRBD1, though no DNA is available to test this call. CDR3 length: 15 amino acids. The V gene's germline CDR1 is SGHTA and CDR2 FQGNSA. Here the CDR3 reads CASSLDFRVLGEQYF.

This chain links TRBV6-1 with TRBJ2-1; the D gene TCRdb calls, TRBD1, cannot be checked with no DNA. Germline lookup yields CDR1 MNHNS and CDR2 SASEGT. The CDR3 is 14 residues long. The CDR3 loop is CASSAGQGGNEQFF.

This chain links TRBV27 with TRBJ2-7; TCRdb's assignment of TRBD2 cannot be checked, as there is no DNA. Germline loops: CDR1 MNHEY, CDR2 SMNVEV (reference sequence). The CDR3 totals 19 residues. The CDR3 loop reads CASSSQVTTSGEGLHEQYF.

The chain is built from TRBV6-5 and TRBJ2-7; no DNA is available, so the TRBD2 call from TCRdb remains unchecked. Germline V gene sequence: CDR1 MNHEY, CDR2 SVGAGI. The CDR3 length is 14 residues. This chain's CDR3 is CASSGTSGGYEQYF.

Considering frequency, this clonotype is medium-sized. V usage is TRBV29-1 and J usage is TRBJ1-5; TCRdb proposes TRBD1, but this gene call is untestable without DNA. The CDR3 runs to 13 residues. CDR1 is SQVTM, CDR2 ANQGSEA, per germline. CDR3 amino acids: CSVADGTNQPQHF. The full variable domain, its missing parts supplied by reference TRBV29-1 and TRBJ1-5, is SAVISQKPSRDICQRGTSLTIQCQVDSQVTMMFWYRQQPGQSLTLIATANQGSEATYESGFVIDKFPISRPNLTFSTLTVSNMSPEDSSIYLCSVADGTNQPQHFGDGTRLSIL.

By frequency, this clonotype is medium-sized. The rearrangement joins TRBV15 to TRBJ2-3; TCRdb's D gene call, TRBD2, goes unchecked for lack of DNA. From germline, CDR1 is LNHNV and CDR2 YYDKDF (reference sequence). The CDR3 length is 19 residues. CDR3 amino acids: CATSKEALAGVEYPDTQYF.

The CDR3 protein is CASSNPPTGVGNTIYF. The V and J genes are TRBV7-8 and TRBJ1-3; TCRdb indicates TRBD1, and absent DNA this call remains unverified. The V gene's germline CDR1 is SGHVS and CDR2 FQNEAQ. The CDR3 is 16 residues long.

CDR3 residues: CASSILAGFTGELFF. The chain has TRBV19 and TRBJ2-2; TCRdb selects TRBD2, and the lack of DNA leaves this call unchecked. The CDR3 totals 15 residues. Germline V gene sequence: CDR1 LNHDA, CDR2 SQIVND (reference sequence).